This TCR beta chain was captured in a study of blood T cell repertoires in COVID-19. In its sample, this clone was seen once. Methods used by the authors: How many nucleated cells were present was estimated from reference gene primer amplification. Some clones are missing from TCRdb's copy, which holds only in-frame ones; the method was immunoSEQ multiplex PCR. The V and J calls and clone size are taken from that table; D and trimming were inferred from the DNA. The repertoire holds 150,000 to 200,000 clones, roughly four fifths seen once, with under 5.5% in the top ten. CDR1 and CDR2 from the germline V gene are SSHAT and FNYEAQ (reference sequence). Trimming cost V 1 base and J 2 bases, with 10 bases left between them. CDR3 size: 15 residues.

This TCR derives from a woman in her 30s with acute or convalescent COVID-19. Sequencing was done on a sample of peripheral blood. The genes are TRBV7-7 and TRBJ2-3; D perhaps matches TRBD2 (5 bases). CDR3 bases: TGTGCCAGCAGCTTAGGGACTCCCAACACAGATACGCAGTATTTT. Its protein is CASSLGTPNTDTQYF.